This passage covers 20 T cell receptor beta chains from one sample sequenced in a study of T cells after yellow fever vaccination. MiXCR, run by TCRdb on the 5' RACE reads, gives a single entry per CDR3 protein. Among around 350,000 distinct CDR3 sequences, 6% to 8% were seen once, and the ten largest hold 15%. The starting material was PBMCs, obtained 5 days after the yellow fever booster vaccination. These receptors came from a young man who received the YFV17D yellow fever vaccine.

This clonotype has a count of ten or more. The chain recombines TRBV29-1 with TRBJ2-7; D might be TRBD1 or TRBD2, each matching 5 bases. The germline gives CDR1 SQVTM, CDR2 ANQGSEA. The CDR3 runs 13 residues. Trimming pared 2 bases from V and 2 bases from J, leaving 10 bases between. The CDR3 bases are TGCAGCGTTGAATTCCAGGGACCCTACGAGCAGTACTTC. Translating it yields CSVEFQGPYEQYF.

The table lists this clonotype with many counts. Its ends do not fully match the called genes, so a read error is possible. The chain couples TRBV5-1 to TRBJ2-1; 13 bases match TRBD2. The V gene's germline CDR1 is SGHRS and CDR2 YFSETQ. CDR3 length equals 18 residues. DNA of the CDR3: TGTGCCAGCAGCCTGGGACTAGCGGGGCTGAGCTCCTACAATGAGCAGTTCTTC. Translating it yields CASSLGLAGLSSYNEQFF.

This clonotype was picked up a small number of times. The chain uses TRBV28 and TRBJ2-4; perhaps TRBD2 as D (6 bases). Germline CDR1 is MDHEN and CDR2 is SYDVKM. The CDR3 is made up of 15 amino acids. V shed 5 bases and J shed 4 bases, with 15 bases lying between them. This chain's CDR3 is CASSEPTRRKNIQYF. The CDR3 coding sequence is TGTGCCAGCAGTGAACCGACTAGGCGGAAAAACATTCAGTACTTC.

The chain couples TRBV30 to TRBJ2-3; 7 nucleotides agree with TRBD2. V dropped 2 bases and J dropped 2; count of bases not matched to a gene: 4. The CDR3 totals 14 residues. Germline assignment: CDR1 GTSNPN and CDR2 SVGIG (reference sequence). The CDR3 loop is CAWSLLAITDTQYF. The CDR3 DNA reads TGTGCCTGGAGTCTACTAGCGATCACAGATACGCAGTATTTT. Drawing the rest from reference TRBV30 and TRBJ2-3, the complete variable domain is SQTIHQWPATLVQPVGSPLSLECTVEGTSNPNLYWYRQAAGRGLQLLFYSVGIGQISSEVPQNLSASRPQDRQFILSSKKLLLSDSGFYLCAWSLLAITDTQYFGPGTRLTVL.

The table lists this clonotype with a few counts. In nucleotides, the CDR3 is TGTGCCTGGAGTGTCCCGGGATATAGCAATCAGCCCCAGCATTTT. Protein sequence: CAWSVPGYSNQPQHF. The V and J genes are TRBV30 and TRBJ1-5; D is unclear. The germline V gene has CDR1 GTSNPN and CDR2 SVGIG (reference sequence). Trimming took 0 bases from V and 0 from J, leaving 9 bases between them. This CDR3 comprises 15 residues. The full variable domain, its missing parts supplied by reference TRBV30 and TRBJ1-5, is SQTIHQWPATLVQPVGSPLSLECTVEGTSNPNLYWYRQAAGRGLQLLFYSVGIGQISSEVPQNLSASRPQDRQFILSSKKLLLSDSGFYLCAWSVPGYSNQPQHFGDGTRLSIL.

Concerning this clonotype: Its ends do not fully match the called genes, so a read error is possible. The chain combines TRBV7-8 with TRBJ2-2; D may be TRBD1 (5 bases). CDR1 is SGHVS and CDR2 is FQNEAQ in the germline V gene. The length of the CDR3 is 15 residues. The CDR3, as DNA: TGTGTCAGCAGCTTTCGTACAGGGAACACCGGGGAGCTGTTTTTT. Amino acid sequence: CVSSFRTGNTGELFF.

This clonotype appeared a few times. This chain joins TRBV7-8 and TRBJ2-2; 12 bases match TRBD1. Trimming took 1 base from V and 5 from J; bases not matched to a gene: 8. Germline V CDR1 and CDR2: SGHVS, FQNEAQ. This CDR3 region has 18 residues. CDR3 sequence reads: CASSLVGTGGALTGELFF. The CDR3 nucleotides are TGTGCCAGCAGCTTAGTGGGGACAGGGGGCGCGTTGACCGGGGAGCTGTTTTTT.

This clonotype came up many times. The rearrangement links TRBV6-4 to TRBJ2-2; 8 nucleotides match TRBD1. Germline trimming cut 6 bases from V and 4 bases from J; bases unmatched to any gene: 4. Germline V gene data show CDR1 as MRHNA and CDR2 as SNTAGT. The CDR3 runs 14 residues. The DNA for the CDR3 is TGTGCCAGCAGCGGACAGGGCGGCACCGGGGAGCTGTTTTTT. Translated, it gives CASSGQGGTGELFF.

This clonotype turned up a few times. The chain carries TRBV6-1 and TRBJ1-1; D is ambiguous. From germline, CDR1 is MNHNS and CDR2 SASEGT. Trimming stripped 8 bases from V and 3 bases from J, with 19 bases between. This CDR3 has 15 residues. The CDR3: CASSRGGRPHTEAFF. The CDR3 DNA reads TGTGCCAGCTCCCGTGGTGGCAGGCCCCACACTGAAGCTTTCTTT.

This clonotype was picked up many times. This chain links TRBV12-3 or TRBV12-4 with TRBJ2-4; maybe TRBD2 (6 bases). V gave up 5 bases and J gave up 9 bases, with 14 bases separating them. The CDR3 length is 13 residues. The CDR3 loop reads CASSGRPEGIQYF. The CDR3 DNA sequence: TGTGCCAGCAGTGGCCGGCCGGAGGGCATTCAGTACTTC.

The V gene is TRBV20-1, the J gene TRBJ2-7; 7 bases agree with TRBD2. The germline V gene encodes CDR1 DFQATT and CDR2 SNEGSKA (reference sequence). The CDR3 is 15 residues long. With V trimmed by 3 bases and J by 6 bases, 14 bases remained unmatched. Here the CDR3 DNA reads TGCAGTGCTAGGAAACCTGGGCGGGAGAGGGCCGAGCAGTACTTC. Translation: CSARKPGRERAEQYF.

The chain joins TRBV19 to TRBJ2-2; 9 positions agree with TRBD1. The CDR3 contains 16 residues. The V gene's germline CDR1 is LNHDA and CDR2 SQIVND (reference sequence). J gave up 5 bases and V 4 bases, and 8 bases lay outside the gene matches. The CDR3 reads CASSNPGQGWTGELFF. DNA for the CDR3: TGTGCCAGTAGTAATCCCGGACAGGGGTGGACCGGGGAGCTGTTTTTT.

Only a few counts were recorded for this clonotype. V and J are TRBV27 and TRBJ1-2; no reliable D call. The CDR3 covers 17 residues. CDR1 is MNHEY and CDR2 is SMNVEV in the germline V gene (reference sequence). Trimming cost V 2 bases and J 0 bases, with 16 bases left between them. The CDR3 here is CASSLTPLDGANYGYTF. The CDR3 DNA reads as TGTGCCAGCAGTTTAACCCCCTTAGATGGAGCTAACTATGGCTACACCTTC.

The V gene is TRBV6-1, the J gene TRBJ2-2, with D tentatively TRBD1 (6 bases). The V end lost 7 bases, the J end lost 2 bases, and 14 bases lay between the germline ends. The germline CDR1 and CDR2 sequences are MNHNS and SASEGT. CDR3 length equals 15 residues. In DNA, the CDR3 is TGTGCCAGCACCGACCAGGACAGAAACACCGGGGAGCTGTTTTTT. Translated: CASTDQDRNTGELFF.

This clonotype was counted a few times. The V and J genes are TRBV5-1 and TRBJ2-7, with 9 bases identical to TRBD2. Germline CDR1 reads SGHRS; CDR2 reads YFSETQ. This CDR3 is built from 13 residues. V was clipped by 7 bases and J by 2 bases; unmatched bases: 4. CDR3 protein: CASSIAGAYEQYF. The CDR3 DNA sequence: TGCGCCAGCTCAATAGCGGGAGCCTACGAGCAGTACTTC.

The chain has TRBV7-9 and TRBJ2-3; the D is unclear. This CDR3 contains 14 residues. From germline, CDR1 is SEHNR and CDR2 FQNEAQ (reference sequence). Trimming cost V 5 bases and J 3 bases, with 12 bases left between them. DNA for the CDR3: TGTGCCAGCAGCCCCGTATTGTGGACAGATACGCAGTATTTT. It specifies CASSPVLWTDTQYF.

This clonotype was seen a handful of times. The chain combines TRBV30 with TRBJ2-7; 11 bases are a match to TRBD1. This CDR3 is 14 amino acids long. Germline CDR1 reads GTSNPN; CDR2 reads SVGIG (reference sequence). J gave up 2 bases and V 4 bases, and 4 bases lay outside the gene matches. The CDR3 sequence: CAWKKDRGPYEQYF. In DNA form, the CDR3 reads TGTGCCTGGAAAAAGGACAGGGGGCCCTACGAGCAGTACTTC.

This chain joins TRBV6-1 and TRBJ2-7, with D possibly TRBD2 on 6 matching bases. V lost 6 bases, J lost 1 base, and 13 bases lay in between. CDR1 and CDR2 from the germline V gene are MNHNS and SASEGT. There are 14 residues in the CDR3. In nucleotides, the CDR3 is TGTGCCAGCAGACTGGACTACTCGTCCTACGAGCAGTACTTC. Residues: CASRLDYSSYEQYF.

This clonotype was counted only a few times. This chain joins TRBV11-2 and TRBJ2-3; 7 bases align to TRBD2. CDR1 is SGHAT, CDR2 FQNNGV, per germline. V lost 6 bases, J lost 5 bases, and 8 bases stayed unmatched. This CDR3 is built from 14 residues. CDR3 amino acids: CASRERAGIDTQYF. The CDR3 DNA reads TGTGCCAGCAGGGAGAGAGCGGGAATAGATACGCAGTATTTT.

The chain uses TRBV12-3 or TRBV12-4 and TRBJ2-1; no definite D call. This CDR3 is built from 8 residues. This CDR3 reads CAAIRQFF. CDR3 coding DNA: TGTGCGGCGATTAGGCAGTTCTTC.